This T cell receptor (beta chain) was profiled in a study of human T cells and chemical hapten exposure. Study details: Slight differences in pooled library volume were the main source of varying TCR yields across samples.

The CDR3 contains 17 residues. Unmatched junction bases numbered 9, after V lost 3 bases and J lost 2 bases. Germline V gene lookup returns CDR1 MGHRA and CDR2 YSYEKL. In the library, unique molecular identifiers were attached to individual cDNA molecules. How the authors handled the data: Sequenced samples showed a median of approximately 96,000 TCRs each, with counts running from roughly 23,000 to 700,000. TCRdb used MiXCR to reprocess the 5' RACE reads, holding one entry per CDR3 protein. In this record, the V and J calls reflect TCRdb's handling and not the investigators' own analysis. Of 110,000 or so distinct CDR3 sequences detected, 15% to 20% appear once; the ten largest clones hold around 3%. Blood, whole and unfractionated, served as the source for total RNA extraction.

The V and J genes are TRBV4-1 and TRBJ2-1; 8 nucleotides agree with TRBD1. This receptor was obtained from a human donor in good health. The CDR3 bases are TGCGCCAGCAGCCAGCCCAGGGGGCGGGCCCCCTACAATGAGCAGTTCTTC. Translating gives CASSQPRGRAPYNEQFF.